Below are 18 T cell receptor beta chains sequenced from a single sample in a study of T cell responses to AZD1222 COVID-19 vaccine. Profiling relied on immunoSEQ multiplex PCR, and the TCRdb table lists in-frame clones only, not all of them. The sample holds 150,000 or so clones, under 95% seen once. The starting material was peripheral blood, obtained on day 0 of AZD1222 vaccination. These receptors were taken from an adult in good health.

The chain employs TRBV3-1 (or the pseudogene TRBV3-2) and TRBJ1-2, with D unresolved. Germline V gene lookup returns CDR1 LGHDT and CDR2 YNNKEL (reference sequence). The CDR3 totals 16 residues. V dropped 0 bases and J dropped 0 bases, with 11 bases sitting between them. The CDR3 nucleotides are TGTGCCAGCAGCCAAGATCAGACACGAGCTAACTATGGCTACACCTTC. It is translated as CASSQDQTRANYGYTF.

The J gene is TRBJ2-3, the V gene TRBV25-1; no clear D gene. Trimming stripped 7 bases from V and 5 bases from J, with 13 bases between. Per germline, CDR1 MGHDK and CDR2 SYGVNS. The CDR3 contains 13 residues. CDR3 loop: CASTPWDEDTQYF. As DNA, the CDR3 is TGTGCCAGCACCCCCTGGGATGAAGATACGCAGTATTTT.

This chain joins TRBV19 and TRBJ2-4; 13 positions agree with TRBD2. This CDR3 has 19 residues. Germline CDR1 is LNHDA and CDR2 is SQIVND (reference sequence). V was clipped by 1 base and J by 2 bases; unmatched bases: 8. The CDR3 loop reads CASSIVGLAGAVSKNIQYF. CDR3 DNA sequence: TGTGCCAGTAGTATAGTAGGACTAGCGGGAGCTGTGTCCAAAAACATTCAGTACTTC. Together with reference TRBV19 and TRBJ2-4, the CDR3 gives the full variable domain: DGGITQSPKYLFRKEGQNVTLSCEQNLNHDAMYWYRQDPGQGLRLIYYSQIVNDFQKGDIAEGYSVSREKKESFPLTVTSAQKNPTAFYLCASSIVGLAGAVSKNIQYFGAGTRLSVL.

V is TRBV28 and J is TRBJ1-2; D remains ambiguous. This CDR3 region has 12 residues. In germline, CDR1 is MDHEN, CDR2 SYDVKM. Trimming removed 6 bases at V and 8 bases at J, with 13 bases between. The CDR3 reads CASSLDLRGYTF. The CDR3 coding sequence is TGTGCCAGCAGCCTGGACTTGAGGGGCTACACCTTC.

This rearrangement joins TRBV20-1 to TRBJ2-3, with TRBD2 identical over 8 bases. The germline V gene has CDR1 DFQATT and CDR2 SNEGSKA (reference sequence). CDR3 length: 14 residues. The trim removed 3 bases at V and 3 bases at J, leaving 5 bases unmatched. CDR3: CSASGGLVTDTQYF. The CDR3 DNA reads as TGCAGTGCTAGTGGGGGACTAGTAACAGATACGCAGTATTTT.

The CDR3 region has the DNA TGTGCCAGCACCCCCGGGACAGGGTTTCATAAACTGTTTTTT. Translation: CASTPGTGFHKLFF. This chain uses TRBV28 with TRBJ1-4; the match to TRBD1 covers 9 bases. V gave up 7 bases and J gave up 11 bases; unmatched junction bases: 11. Germline assignment: CDR1 MDHEN and CDR2 SYDVKM. The CDR3 loop spans 14 amino acids.

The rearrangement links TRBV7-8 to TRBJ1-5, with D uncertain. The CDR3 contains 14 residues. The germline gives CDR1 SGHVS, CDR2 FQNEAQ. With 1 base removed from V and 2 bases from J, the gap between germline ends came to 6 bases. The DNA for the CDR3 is TGTGCCAGCAGCTTAGAACGTCGCAATCAGCCCCAGCATTTT. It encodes CASSLERRNQPQHF. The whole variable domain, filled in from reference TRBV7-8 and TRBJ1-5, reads GAGVSQSPRYKVAKRGQDVALRCDPISGHVSLFWYQQALGQGPEFLTYFQNEAQLDKSGLPSDRFFAERPEGSVSTLKIQRTQQEDSAVYLCASSLERRNQPQHFGDGTRLSIL.

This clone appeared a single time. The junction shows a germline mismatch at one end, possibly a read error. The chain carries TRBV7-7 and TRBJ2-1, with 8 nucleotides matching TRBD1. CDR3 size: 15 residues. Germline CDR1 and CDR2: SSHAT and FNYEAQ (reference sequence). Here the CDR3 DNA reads TGTGCTAGCAGCTTAGGACAGGGTCAAGGCAATGAGCAGTTCTTC. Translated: CASSLGQGQGNEQFF.

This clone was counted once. The CDR3: CASRLAGLPYNEQFF. Written as DNA, the CDR3 is TGTGCCAGCAGACTAGCGGGGCTTCCCTACAATGAGCAGTTCTTC. The gene calls are TRBV27 and TRBJ2-1; TRBD2 matches 10 bases. The CDR3 runs 15 residues. Germline V gene sequence: CDR1 MNHEY, CDR2 SMNVEV (reference sequence). The trim removed 6 bases at V and 2 bases at J, leaving 4 bases unmatched.

CDR3 sequence: CASSSPRGQAYEQYF. For the CDR3, the DNA is TGTGCCAGCAGTTCCCCGAGGGGGCAGGCCTACGAGCAGTACTTC. The chain couples TRBV28 to TRBJ2-7; 7 positions agree with TRBD1. The CDR3 is made up of 15 amino acids. The V gene's germline CDR1 is MDHEN and CDR2 SYDVKM. V shed 4 bases and J 2 bases; nucleotides not matched to a gene: 8.

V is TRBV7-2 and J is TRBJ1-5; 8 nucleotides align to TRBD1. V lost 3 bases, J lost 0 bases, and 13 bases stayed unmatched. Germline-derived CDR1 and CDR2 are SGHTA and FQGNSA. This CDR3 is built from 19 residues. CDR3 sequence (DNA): TGTGCCAGCAGCTTGGGACCTACAGGGGGGTCTTATAGCAATCAGCCCCAGCATTTT. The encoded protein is CASSLGPTGGSYSNQPQHF.

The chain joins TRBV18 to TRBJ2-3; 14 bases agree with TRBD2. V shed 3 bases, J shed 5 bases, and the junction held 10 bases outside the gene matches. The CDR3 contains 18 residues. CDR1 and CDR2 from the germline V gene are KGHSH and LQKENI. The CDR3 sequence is CASSPRLAGGPVGDTQYF. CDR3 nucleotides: TGTGCCAGCTCACCGAGACTAGCGGGAGGGCCGGTAGGAGATACGCAGTATTTT.

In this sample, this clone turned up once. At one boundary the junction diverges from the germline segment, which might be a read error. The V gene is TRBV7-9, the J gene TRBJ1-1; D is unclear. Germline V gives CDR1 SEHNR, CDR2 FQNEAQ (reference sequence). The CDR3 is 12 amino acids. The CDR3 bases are TGTGCCAGCAGCACCCGCAGGCCTGAGAAGGTCTTT. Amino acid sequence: CASSTRRPEKVF.

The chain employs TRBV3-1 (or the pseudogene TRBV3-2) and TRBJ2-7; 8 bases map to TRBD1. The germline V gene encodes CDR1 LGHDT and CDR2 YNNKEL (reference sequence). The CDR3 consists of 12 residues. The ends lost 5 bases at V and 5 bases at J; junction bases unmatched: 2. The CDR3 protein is CASSGQGHEQYF. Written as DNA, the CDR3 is TGTGCCAGCAGCGGACAGGGTCACGAGCAGTACTTC.

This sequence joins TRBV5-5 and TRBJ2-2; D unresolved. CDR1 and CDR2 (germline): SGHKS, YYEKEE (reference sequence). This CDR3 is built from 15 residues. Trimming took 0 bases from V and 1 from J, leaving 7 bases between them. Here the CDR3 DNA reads TGTGCCAGCAGCTTGGAGGCAGGGAACACCGGGGAGCTGTTTTTT. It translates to CASSLEAGNTGELFF.

The CDR3 loop reads CASSLDRGAGNGYTF. The CDR3 DNA reads as TGTGCCAGCAGCTTGGACCGTGGGGCAGGGAATGGCTACACCTTC. This chain joins TRBV5-4 and TRBJ1-2; weak D call: TRBD1 (5 bases). CDR3 length: 15 amino acids. The V end was cut by 0 bases, the J end by 6 bases, with 15 bases between. The germline gives CDR1 SGHNT, CDR2 YYREEE (reference sequence).

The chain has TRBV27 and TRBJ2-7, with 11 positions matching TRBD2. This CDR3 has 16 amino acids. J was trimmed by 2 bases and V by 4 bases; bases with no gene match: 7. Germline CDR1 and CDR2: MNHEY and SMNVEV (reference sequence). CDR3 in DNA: TGTGCCAGCAGTTCTCCCGGGACTAGCGGAACCTACGAGCAGTACTTC. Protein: CASSSPGTSGTYEQYF.

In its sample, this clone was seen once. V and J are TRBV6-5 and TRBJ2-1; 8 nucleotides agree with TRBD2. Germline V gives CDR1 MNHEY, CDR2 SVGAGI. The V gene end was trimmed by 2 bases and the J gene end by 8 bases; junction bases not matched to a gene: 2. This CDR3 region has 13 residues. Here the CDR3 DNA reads TGTGCCAGCAGTTACACGGGAGGGGATGAGCAGTTCTTC. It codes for CASSYTGGDEQFF.